Listed below are T cell receptor beta chains from one sample, sequenced in a study of control samples from healthy donors and cancer patients. Sequencing was performed with immunoSEQ multiplex PCR; in TCRdb, only in-frame clones are kept and a portion is missing. The table lists fewer than 200,000 clones, about 90% of them singletons, with 1.1% to 1.5% in the top ten. The sample was blood. The receptors come from a woman in her fifties or sixties in good health. CDR3s include the opening cysteine and the closing phenylalanine or tryptophan. Each record gives: V gene, J gene, D gene, clone size, CDR3 protein, CDR3 DNA. A D gene is named only where the DNA matches it firmly. Clone size is stated in some rows and not others, as once, few, many or a class when expanded.

TRBV28	TRBJ1-5	NA	NA	CASSPYNQPQHF	TGTGCCAGCAGCCCCTATAATCAGCCCCAGCATTTT
TRBV12-3/TRBV12-4	TRBJ1-1	NA	NA	CASSAGFTTEAFF	TGTGCCAGCAGCGCGGGCTTCACGACTGAAGCTTTCTTT
TRBV5-1	TRBJ1-5	NA	once	CASSLSGGEQPQHF	TGCGCCAGCAGCTTATCTGGGGGCGAGCAGCCCCAGCATTTT
TRBV28	TRBJ2-1	TRBD2	NA	CASTEGGGDSYNEQFF	TGTGCCAGCACTGAGGGCGGGGGGGACTCCTACAATGAGCAGTTCTTC
TRBV10-3	TRBJ2-4	NA	NA	CAISVGSGRFLAKNIQYF	TGTGCCATCAGTGTGGGTAGTGGGAGGTTCTTAGCCAAAAACATTCAGTACTTC
TRBV7-9	TRBJ1-1	NA	NA	CASTDTDQGWAFF	TGTGCCAGCACCGACACCGATCAGGGTTGGGCTTTCTTT
TRBV14	TRBJ2-3	NA	NA	CASSQDVRGREDF	TGTGCCAGCAGCCAAGATGTACGGGGGCGCGAAGATTTT
TRBV5-1	TRBJ1-3	NA	NA	CASSPVEPGHPGNTIYF	TGCGCCAGCAGCCCGGTAGAACCGGGACACCCTGGAAACACCATATATTTT
TRBV13	TRBJ2-3	NA	NA	CASSFTDTQYF	TGTGCCAGCAGCTTCACAGATACGCAGTATTTT
TRBV7-3	TRBJ2-3	NA	once	CASSSWGGKADTQYF	TGTGCCAGCAGCTCCTGGGGGGGCAAGGCAGATACGCAGTATTTT
TRBV5-1	TRBJ2-2	NA	NA	CASSLRGPNTGELFF	TGCGCCAGCAGCCTCAGGGGCCCGAACACCGGGGAGCTGTTTTTT
TRBV29-1	TRBJ1-5	TRBD1	NA	CSVATGNYDQPQHF	TGCAGCGTCGCGACAGGGAATTATGATCAGCCCCAGCATTTT
TRBV24-1	TRBJ2-3	NA	NA	CATSDLRMGSADTQYF	TGTGCCACCAGTGATTTGCGGATGGGGTCGGCAGATACGCAGTATTTT
TRBV4-3	TRBJ2-7	NA	NA	CASSQDTTLRWSYEQYF	TGCGCCAGCAGCCAAGATACGACGCTTCGGTGGTCCTACGAGCAGTACTTC
TRBV18	TRBJ1-6	TRBD1	NA	CASSPSTTGSGSPLHF	TGTGCCAGCTCACCCTCGACGACAGGGTCCGGATCACCCCTCCACTTT
TRBV4-1	TRBJ2-7	NA	NA	CASSPMASPYEQYF	TGCGCCAGCAGCCCCATGGCCAGTCCCTACGAGCAGTACTTC
TRBV28	TRBJ1-6	TRBD1	NA	CASSLQGMNSPLHF	TGTGCCAGCAGTCTACAGGGGATGAATTCACCCCTCCACTTT
TRBV9	TRBJ1-3	TRBD1	NA	CASSEGIQGDTIYF	TGTGCCAGCAGCGAGGGGATCCAGGGGGACACCATATATTTT
TRBV4-2	TRBJ2-1	NA	NA	CASSQVTPYNEQFF	TGTGCCAGCAGCCAAGTAACACCCTACAATGAGCAGTTCTTC
TRBV2	TRBJ1-5	NA	NA	CASSELRASNQPQHF	TGTGCCAGCAGTGAATTGAGGGCTAGCAATCAGCCCCAGCATTTT
TRBV7-8	TRBJ1-2	NA	NA	CASSLAAGLDTF	TGTGCCAGCAGCTTAGCGGCGGGCCTGGACACCTTC
TRBV5-1	TRBJ1-1	NA	NA	CASSGGGYTEAFF	TGCGCCAGCAGCGGAGGCGGATACACTGAAGCTTTCTTT
TRBV7-9	TRBJ1-2	NA	NA	CASSSRTGTHYGYTF	TGTGCCAGCAGCTCCCGAACGGGGACGCACTATGGCTACACCTTC
TRBV3-1/TRBV3-2	TRBJ2-2	TRBD1	once	CASSQEGQHTGELFF	TGTGCCAGCAGCCAAGAGGGACAGCACACCGGGGAGCTGTTTTTT